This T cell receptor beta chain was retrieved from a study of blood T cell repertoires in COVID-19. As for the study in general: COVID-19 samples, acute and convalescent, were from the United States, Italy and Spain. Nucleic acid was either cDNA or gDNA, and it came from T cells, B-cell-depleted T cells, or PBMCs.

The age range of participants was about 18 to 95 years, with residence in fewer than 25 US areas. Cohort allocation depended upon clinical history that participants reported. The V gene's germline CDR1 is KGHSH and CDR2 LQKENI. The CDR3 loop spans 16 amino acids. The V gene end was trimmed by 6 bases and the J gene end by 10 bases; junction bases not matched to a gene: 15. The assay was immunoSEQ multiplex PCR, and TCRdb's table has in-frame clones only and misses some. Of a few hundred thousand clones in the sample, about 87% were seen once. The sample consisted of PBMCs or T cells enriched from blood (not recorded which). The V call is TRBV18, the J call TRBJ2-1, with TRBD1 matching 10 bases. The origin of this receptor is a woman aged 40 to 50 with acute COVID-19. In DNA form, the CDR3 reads TGTGCCAGCTCGATACCGGGACAGGGGTCTTTCGGCGAGCAGTTCTTC. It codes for CASSIPGQGSFGEQFF. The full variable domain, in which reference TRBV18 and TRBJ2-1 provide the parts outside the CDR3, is NAGVMQNPRHLVRRRGQEARLRCSPMKGHSHVYWYRQLPEEGLKFMVYLQKENIIDESGMPKERFSAEFPKEGPSILRIQQVVRGDSAAYFCASSIPGQGSFGEQFFGPGTRLTVL.